Shown below are 17 T cell receptor beta chains from a single sample sequenced in a study of blood T cell repertoires in COVID-19. TCRdb keeps only in-frame clones here, not all; method: immunoSEQ multiplex PCR. The table includes about 170,000 clones, more than 75% detected once. Specimen: PBMCs or T cells enriched from blood (not recorded which). These receptors came from a woman between 50 and 59 years old who had recovered from COVID-19.

The chain joins TRBV9 to TRBJ1-1, with TRBD1 identical over 9 bases. Looked up from germline, CDR1 is SGDLS and CDR2 is YYNGEE. There are 13 residues in the CDR3. The J segment lost 10 bases and the V segment lost 5 bases, leaving 9 bases of the junction unmatched. The CDR3 here is CASRSPGDRAAFF. The CDR3 DNA reads as TGTGCCAGCAGAAGCCCTGGGGACAGGGCAGCTTTCTTT.

This clone was seen a handful of times. J is TRBJ2-3 and V is TRBV5-4; 7 nucleotides agree with TRBD1. Trimming at V came to 1 base and at J to 2 bases, leaving 10 bases not matched to a gene. The CDR3 spans 17 residues. Germline V lookup: CDR1 SGHNT, CDR2 YYREEE (reference sequence). CDR3 in amino acids: CASSLYTGAIITDTQYF. The CDR3 nucleotides are TGTGCCAGCAGCTTGTATACAGGGGCAATAATCACAGATACGCAGTATTTT. Together with reference TRBV5-4 and TRBJ2-3, the CDR3 gives the full variable domain: ETGVTQSPTHLIKTRGQQVTLRCSSQSGHNTVSWYQQALGQGPQFIFQYYREEENGRGNFPPRFSGLQFPNYSSELNVNALELDDSALYLCASSLYTGAIITDTQYFGPGTRLTVL.

The chain uses TRBV27 and TRBJ1-2; TRBD1 matches at 8 bases. V was pared by 6 bases and J by 8 bases, with 8 bases of the junction left unmatched. The CDR3 is 13 residues long. Looked up from germline, CDR1 is MNHEY and CDR2 is SMNVEV (reference sequence). Written as DNA, the CDR3 is TGTGCCAGCAGCCCCCAGACAGGGGACGGCTACACCTTC. Amino acid sequence: CASSPQTGDGYTF.

This clone was recorded once. The rearrangement uses TRBV5-1 and TRBJ2-4; TRBD2 is a possible D gene (5 bases). The germline V and J ends were trimmed by 3 bases and 2 bases, with 6 bases remaining between them. This CDR3 spans 13 amino acids. Germline V gene sequence: CDR1 SGHRS, CDR2 YFSETQ. CDR3 bases: TGCGCCAGCAGCTCGGGATCCAAAAACATTCAGTACTTC. This encodes CASSSGSKNIQYF.

The rearrangement links TRBV7-9 to TRBJ1-6; perhaps TRBD1 as D (6 bases). This CDR3 has 15 amino acids. Per the germline V gene, CDR1 is SEHNR and CDR2 is FQNEAQ (reference sequence). The germline V and J ends were trimmed by 2 bases and 7 bases, with 12 bases remaining between them. CDR3 loop: CASSLRGAENSPLHF. The CDR3 nucleotides are TGTGCCAGCAGCTTACGGGGGGCGGAGAATTCACCCCTCCACTTT.

CDR3 coding DNA: TGTGCCACAGAGACAGAAAATCAGCCCCAGCATTTT. It translates to CATETENQPQHF. This sequence joins TRBV6-5 and TRBJ1-5; tentative D call: TRBD1 (5 bases). This CDR3 comprises 12 residues. Germline lookup yields CDR1 MNHEY and CDR2 SVGAGI. The V end was cut by 10 bases, the J end by 4 bases, with 11 bases between.

This clone was seen once. This rearrangement joins TRBV9 to TRBJ1-6; a weak D match, TRBD1 (6 bases). The CDR3 has 16 residues. Germline V gene lookup returns CDR1 SGDLS and CDR2 YYNGEE. The germline V and J ends were trimmed by 4 bases and 8 bases, with 19 bases remaining between them. In nucleotides, the CDR3 is TGTGCCAGCAGCCAAGAAGTTGGACAGACGTATTCACCCCTCCACTTT. Amino acid sequence: CASSQEVGQTYSPLHF.

The chain combines TRBV6-1 with TRBJ2-7; 11 nucleotides match TRBD2. Per germline, CDR1 MNHNS and CDR2 SASEGT. V gave up 3 bases and J gave up 3 bases; unmatched junction bases: 10. The CDR3 loop spans 17 amino acids. The CDR3 region is CASSDTIAGGVRYEQYF. The DNA of the CDR3 is TGTGCCAGCAGTGACACGATAGCGGGAGGGGTCCGCTACGAGCAGTACTTC.

V usage is TRBV19 and J usage is TRBJ1-5; maybe TRBD1 (5 bases). This CDR3 has 13 residues. Deletions cut 5 bases from V and 6 bases from J, with 11 bases between. CDR1 LNHDA and CDR2 SQIVND come from the germline V gene (reference sequence). The CDR3 DNA reads as TGTGCCAGTAGTTCCAGGGTGTCTCAGCCCCAGCATTTT. This codes for CASSSRVSQPQHF.

The gene calls are TRBV28 and TRBJ1-2; no firm D call. V was trimmed by 2 bases and J by 3 bases, leaving 4 bases between them. The length of the CDR3 is 12 residues. The germline V gene encodes CDR1 MDHEN and CDR2 SYDVKM. The CDR3 region has the DNA TGTGCCAGCAGTTTACCGTACTATGGCTACACCTTC. Protein sequence: CASSLPYYGYTF.

The chain employs TRBV7-8 and TRBJ2-7, with 10 positions matching TRBD2. Germline values: CDR1 SGHVS, CDR2 FQNEAQ. The CDR3 has 17 amino acids. With 1 base clipped from V and 2 bases from J, the junction kept 8 bases outside the gene matches. CDR3 protein: CASSLDPRTSGTYEQYF. CDR3 DNA sequence: TGTGCCAGCAGCTTAGACCCACGGACTAGCGGAACCTACGAGCAGTACTTC.

This clone showed up just once. The chain is built from TRBV7-8 and TRBJ1-5; 11 bases align to TRBD1. Germline V CDR1 and CDR2: SGHVS, FQNEAQ. Trimming took 6 bases from V and 11 from J; bases not matched to a gene: 9. The length of the CDR3 is 14 residues. CDR3 DNA sequence: TGTGCCAGCAGTAGCCGGACAGGGGGCCTGACCCAGCATTTT. Its protein is CASSSRTGGLTQHF. The full variable domain, with the rest looked up from reference TRBV7-8 and TRBJ1-5, is GAGVSQSPRYKVAKRGQDVALRCDPISGHVSLFWYQQALGQGPEFLTYFQNEAQLDKSGLPSDRFFAERPEGSVSTLKIQRTQQEDSAVYLCASSSRTGGLTQHFGDGTRLSIL.

This clone has just a few counts. The chain's CDR3 is CASSQVRFLGQHYEQYF. As DNA, the CDR3 is TGTGCCAGCAGCCAAGTCAGATTCTTAGGACAGCACTACGAGCAGTACTTC. V is TRBV3-1 (or the pseudogene TRBV3-2) and J is TRBJ2-7; D possibly corresponds to TRBD1 (6 bases). The germline CDR1 and CDR2 sequences are LGHDT and YNNKEL (reference sequence). V shed 1 base and J shed 3 bases, with 19 bases lying between them. The CDR3 length is 17 residues.

The CDR3 region has the DNA TGCGCCAGTCGGGACAGGGGCGCGCTGAGCTATGGCTACACCTTC. Protein product: CASRDRGALSYGYTF. The gene calls are TRBV5-1 and TRBJ1-2, with 10 nucleotides matching TRBD1. V shed 8 bases, J shed 4 bases, and the junction held 11 bases outside the gene matches. This CDR3 has 15 amino acids. Germline CDR1 SGHRS, CDR2 YFSETQ.

The table lists this clone with a count of one. The chain carries TRBV28 and TRBJ2-7; tentatively, D is TRBD2 (7 bases). CDR3 length equals 14 residues. Trimming shortened V by 7 bases and J by 5 bases, and 18 bases separated the two germline ends. In germline, CDR1 is MDHEN, CDR2 SYDVKM. CDR3 protein: CASNRGAAGDEQYF. CDR3 DNA: TGTGCCAGCAACCGGGGGGCCGCGGGGGACGAGCAGTACTTC.

The rearrangement links TRBV7-2 to TRBJ2-1; 9 bases are shared with TRBD2. The CDR3 runs to 17 residues. J was trimmed by 7 bases and V by 5 bases; bases with no gene match: 15. Germline CDR1 and CDR2: SGHTA and FQGNSA. The CDR3 nucleotides are TGTGCCAGCAGCCCAAGGGAGGCTAGCGGGGTAGGGAATGAGCAGTTCTTC. Its translation is CASSPREASGVGNEQFF.

J is TRBJ1-2 and V is TRBV4-1, with 7 bases identical to TRBD1. The V segment lost 0 bases and the J segment 5 bases; nucleotides outside the gene matches: 6. The CDR3 totals 15 residues. CDR1 and CDR2 (germline): MGHRA, YSYEKL. The CDR3 sequence: CASSQDAGQKYGYTF. The CDR3 nucleotides are TGCGCCAGCAGCCAAGACGCGGGACAGAAGTATGGCTACACCTTC.